The clone carrying this T cell receptor (beta chain) was found a few times. No antigen is known for it. Generated by immunoSEQ multiplex PCR, the TCRdb table keeps only in-frame clones and is missing some. This sample yields roughly 150,000 clones, of which just under 85% are seen a single time; around 2.4% belongs to the top ten. These data belong to a study of cytomegalovirus exposure and HLA in healthy donors. On the study more broadly: Both the roughly 120 validation repertoires and the 550 to 750 first-cohort repertoires used the same platform, as reported by a later analysis.

The germline CDR1 and CDR2 sequences are SGHNT and YENEEA. J lost 5 bases, V lost 1 base, and 2 bases had no gene match. This CDR3 has 14 amino acids. The study's findings and limits: Among TCR beta chains, those listed as cytomegalovirus-associated numbered about 160. One later analysis, an examination of the 90 to 150 validation repertoires, found that first-cohort TCR clusters tended to co-occur in them. Reports described diagnosis of cytomegalovirus status by the classifier as highly specific and sensitive.

The chain couples TRBV11-3 to TRBJ2-7; 10 bases are a match to TRBD1. This receptor was taken from a young man in good health and CMV-seropositive. Sample: PBMCs. The CDR3 sequence: CASSLGQGANEQYF. The CDR3 nucleotides are TGTGCCAGCAGCTTAGGACAGGGGGCCAACGAGCAGTACTTC.